This T cell receptor beta chain was identified during a study of OX40 agonist ivuxolimab in advanced cancers. The assay was immunoSEQ multiplex PCR, and TCRdb's table has in-frame clones only and misses some. The sample has about 18,000 clones; about 80% are singletons. Findings of the study overall: Blood T cells, both CD4+ and CD8+, expanded clonally by week 6 at 0.1 to 3.0 mg/kg.

The trim removed 3 bases at V and 4 bases at J, leaving 2 bases unmatched. The CDR3 covers 15 residues. Per the germline V gene, CDR1 is SGHRS and CDR2 is YFSETQ. Blood draws occurred at baseline, cycle 4 day 1, and cycle 7 day 1. Note on this clone: Its specificity is not known.

This specimen was CD4+ or CD8+ T cells sorted from blood, taken in a trial of the OX40 agonist ivuxolimab. This clonotype was obtained from an adult with an advanced solid tumor such as melanoma, head and neck, liver or kidney cancer. V gene TRBV5-1 combines with J gene TRBJ2-1; 12 bases are a match to TRBD2. The CDR3 DNA follows: TGCGCCAGCAGCTGGACTAGCGGGGCTTACAATGAGCAGTTCTTC. Translated, it gives CASSWTSGAYNEQFF.